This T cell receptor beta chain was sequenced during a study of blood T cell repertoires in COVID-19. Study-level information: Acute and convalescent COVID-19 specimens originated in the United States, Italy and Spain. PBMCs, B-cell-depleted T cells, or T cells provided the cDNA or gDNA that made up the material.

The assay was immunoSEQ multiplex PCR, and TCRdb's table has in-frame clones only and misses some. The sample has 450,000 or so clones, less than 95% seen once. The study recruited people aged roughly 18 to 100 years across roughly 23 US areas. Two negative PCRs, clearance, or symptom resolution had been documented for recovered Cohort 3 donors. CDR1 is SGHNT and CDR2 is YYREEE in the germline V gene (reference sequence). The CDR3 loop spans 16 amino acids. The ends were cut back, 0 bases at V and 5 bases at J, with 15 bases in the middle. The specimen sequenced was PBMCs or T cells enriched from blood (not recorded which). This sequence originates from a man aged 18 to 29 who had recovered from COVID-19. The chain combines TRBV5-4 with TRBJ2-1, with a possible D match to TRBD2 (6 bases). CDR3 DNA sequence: TGTGCCAGCAGCTTGGAGCTTAGCGGAGGCAACAATGAGCAGTTCTTC. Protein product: CASSLELSGGNNEQFF.